This paragraph reports one T cell receptor beta chain. Its antigen remains unidentified. This sample was taken from a study of identical twins. One entry per CDR3 protein results from TCRdb running MiXCR on the 5' RACE reads. In the table there are around 1.7 million distinct CDR3 sequences, less than 35% of which are singletons. Study observations and caveats: Shared out-of-frame alpha sequences (those common to twins) showed excess low generation probability. Cord blood beta clonotypes that were abundant carried fewer insertions, and memory repertoires showed no such trend. Part of the zero-insertion signal could reflect confounding by invariant MAIT and iNKT cells. Twins showed weaker excess sharing in their beta out-of-frame sequences.

The CDR3 spans 15 residues. Per the germline V gene, CDR1 is MGHDK and CDR2 is SYGVNS. The trim removed 7 bases at V and 8 bases at J, leaving 13 bases unmatched. This TCR derives from a newborn girl in good health. V gene TRBV25-1 combines with J gene TRBJ2-1, with 8 positions matching TRBD2. Input material: cord blood. The CDR3 spells CASTQLAAKKDEQFF. CDR3 coding DNA: TGTGCCAGCACCCAACTAGCGGCAAAGAAGGATGAGCAGTTCTTC.